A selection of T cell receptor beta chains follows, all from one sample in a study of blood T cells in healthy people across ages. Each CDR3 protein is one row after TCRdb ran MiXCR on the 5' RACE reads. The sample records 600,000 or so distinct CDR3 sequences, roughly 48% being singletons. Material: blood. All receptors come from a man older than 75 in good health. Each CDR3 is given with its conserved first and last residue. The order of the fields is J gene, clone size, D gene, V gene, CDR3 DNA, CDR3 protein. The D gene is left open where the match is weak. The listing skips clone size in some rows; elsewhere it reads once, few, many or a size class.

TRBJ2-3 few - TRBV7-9 TGTGCCACAGAGACAGATACGCAGTATTTT CATETDTQYF
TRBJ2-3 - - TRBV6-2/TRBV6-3 TGTGCCAGCAGTTACTTGAAGGGGAGCACAGATACGCAGTATTTT CASSYLKGSTDTQYF
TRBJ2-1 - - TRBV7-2 TGTGCCAGCAGTTCGGCGGGACTTACAATGGGGCGGTACAATGAGCAGTTCTTC CASSSAGLTMGRYNEQFF
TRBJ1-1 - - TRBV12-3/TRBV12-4 TGTGCCAGCAGTTTCGTGACAGGCGAAGCTTTCTTT CASSFVTGEAFF
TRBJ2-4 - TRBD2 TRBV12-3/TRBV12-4 TGTGTCAGCAGCTGGCCCCGAGGGCGGGAGGTTCAGTACTTC CVSSWPRGREVQYF
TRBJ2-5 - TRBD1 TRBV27 TGTGCCAGCAGTTTCGGGACAGGGAGGAAAGAGACCCAGTACTTC CASSFGTGRKETQYF
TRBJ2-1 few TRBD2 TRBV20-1 TGCAGTGCTAGTGCCGGTGGGAGCGGGAGGGCCGGTGAGCAGTTCTTC CSASAGGSGRAGEQFF
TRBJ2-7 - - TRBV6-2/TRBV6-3 TGTGCCAGCAGCCAGGACGGCCCCTCCGAGCAGTACTTC CASSQDGPSEQYF
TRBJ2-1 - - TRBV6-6 TGTGCCAGCAGTTACAGGGCGGAGCAGTTCTTC CASSYRAEQFF
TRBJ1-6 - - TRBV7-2 TGTGCCAGCAGCTTAGCCAGGAGCTCCTATAATTCACCCCTCCACTTT CASSLARSSYNSPLHF
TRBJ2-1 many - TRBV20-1 TGCAGTGCTAGAAGGGTCGTAGCAGGTAATGAGCAGTTCTTC CSARRVVAGNEQFF
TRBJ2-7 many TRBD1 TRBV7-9 TGTGCCAGCAGCTTAACGGGGACAGTTGCCTACGAGCAGTACTTC CASSLTGTVAYEQYF
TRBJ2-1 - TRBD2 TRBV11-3 TGTGCCAGCAGCTTAGGACTAGCGACTAACAATGAGCAGTTCTTC CASSLGLATNNEQFF
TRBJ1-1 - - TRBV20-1 TGCAGTGCTAAAAGGGGTCCAATGAACACTGAAGCTTTCTTT CSAKRGPMNTEAFF
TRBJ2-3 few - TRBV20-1 TGCAGTGCTAGAGGACCAGGGGCTGGCACAGATACGCAGTATTTT CSARGPGAGTDTQYF
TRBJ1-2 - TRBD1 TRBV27 TGTGCCAGCAGTCGTCGGGACAGCCTCTATGGCTACACCTTC CASSRRDSLYGYTF
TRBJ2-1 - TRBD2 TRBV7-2 TGTGCCAGCAGCGCTAGCGGGGGAGGCCACAATGAGCAGTTCTTC CASSASGGGHNEQFF
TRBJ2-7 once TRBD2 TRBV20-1 TGCAGTGCGGCTAGCGGAATCTACAATGAGCAGTACTTC CSAASGIYNEQYF
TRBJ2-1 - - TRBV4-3 TGCGCCAGCAGCCAAGACACAGAGCAGTTCTTC CASSQDTEQFF
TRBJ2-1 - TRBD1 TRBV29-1 TGCAGCGCCTACCCGGGACAGCAGAATGAGCAGTTCTTC CSAYPGQQNEQFF
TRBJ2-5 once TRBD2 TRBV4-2 TGTGCCAGCAGCCAAGATTTGGGACTAGCGGCCCAAGAGACCCAGTACTTC CASSQDLGLAAQETQYF
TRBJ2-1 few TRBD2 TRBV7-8 TGTGCCAGCAGTTACCTAGCGGACGCCTACAATGAGCAGTTCTTC CASSYLADAYNEQFF
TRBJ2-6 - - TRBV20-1 TGCAGTGCTAGTAATGCTGGGGCCAACGTCCTGACTTTC CSASNAGANVLTF
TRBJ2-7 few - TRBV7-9 TGTGCCAGCAGCTTAGATGTGGTCTCCTACGAGCAGTACTTC CASSLDVVSYEQYF
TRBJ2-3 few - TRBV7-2 TGTGCCAGCAGCGTCCGGGACGGCACAGATACGCAGTATTTT CASSVRDGTDTQYF
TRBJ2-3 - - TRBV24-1 TGTGCCACCAGTGATTTCGCTAGGGGAGGACATACGCAGTATTTT CATSDFARGGHTQYF
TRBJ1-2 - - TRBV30 TGTGCCTGGAGTGCAGGGAGTGGCTACACCTTC CAWSAGSGYTF
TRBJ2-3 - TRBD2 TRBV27 TGTGCCAGCAGTTTATCGGCTAGCGGGAGGGCCACAGATACGCAGTATTTT CASSLSASGRATDTQYF
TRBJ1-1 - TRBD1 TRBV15 TGTGCCACCAGCAGAGGGGACAGGGCCTACACTGAAGCTTTCTTT CATSRGDRAYTEAFF
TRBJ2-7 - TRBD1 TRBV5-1 TGCGCCAGCAGCTTCGGGACAGGCAGGTCCTACGAGCAGTACTTC CASSFGTGRSYEQYF
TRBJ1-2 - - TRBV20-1 TGCAGTGCTTTCCGGACGGCTAACTATGGCTACACCTTC CSAFRTANYGYTF
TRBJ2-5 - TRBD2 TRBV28 TGTGCCAGCAGGAGCCTCACTGGCGGGGGGGCGGAGACCCAGTACTTC CASRSLTGGGAETQYF
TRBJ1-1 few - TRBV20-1 TGCAGTGCTAGAGAACAGCCGGACACTGAAGCTTTCTTT CSAREQPDTEAFF
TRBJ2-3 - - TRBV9 TGTGCCAGCAGCGCCGAGGAACCCATGGGCACAGATACGCAGTATTTT CASSAEEPMGTDTQYF
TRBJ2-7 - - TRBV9 TGTGCCAGCAGCGTACCACGACAGGCCCCTTACGAGCAGTACTTC CASSVPRQAPYEQYF
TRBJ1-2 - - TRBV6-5 TGTGCCAGCAGTTACGGGGGCTCGGGCGGCTACACCTTC CASSYGGSGGYTF